The TCR beta chain described here comes from a study of T-cell memory formation after mild COVID-19. TCRdb analysed the 5' RACE reads with MiXCR anew, one entry per CDR3 protein. The sample holds 350,000 to 500,000 distinct CDR3 sequences, 18% seen once. This clonotype turned up a few times. The ends lost 5 bases at V and 10 bases at J; junction bases unmatched: 8. This CDR3 is 14 amino acids long. The germline gives CDR1 MNHNS, CDR2 SASEGT. This receptor was obtained from a man aged 18-30 years who had mild COVID-19 (a few samples of this study predate the infection). Cell type and time point are not known. The chain combines TRBV6-1 with TRBJ1-6; 7 nucleotides line up with TRBD1. The source material was PBMCs or a T cell subset sorted from them (not recorded which). The CDR3 sequence: CASSPGQVQSPLHF. The CDR3 DNA reads TGTGCCAGCAGTCCTGGACAGGTCCAATCACCCCTCCACTTT.